What follows are 2 T cell receptor beta chains derived from one specimen sequenced in a study of T cell responses to AZD1222 COVID-19 vaccine. Clones were sequenced by immunoSEQ multiplex PCR, and TCRdb holds only the in-frame ones, with some missing. The sample includes about 170,000 clones, roughly 87% seen only once; the top ten take 2.6%. The sample consisted of peripheral blood, taken on day 0 of AZD1222 vaccination. These receptors all stem from an adult in good health.

CDR3 in amino acids: CATSGGQFF. DNA of the CDR3: TGTGCCACCAGCGGGGGTCAGTTCTTC. The chain has TRBV15 and TRBJ2-1; D tentatively reads TRBD1 or TRBD2 (5 bases each). Germline CDR1 and CDR2: LNHNV and YYDKDF (reference sequence). The length of the CDR3 is 9 residues. Trimming removed 5 bases at V and 13 bases at J, with 6 bases between.

The genes are TRBV19 and TRBJ2-1; 7 positions match TRBD2. Germline V gives CDR1 LNHDA, CDR2 SQIVND (reference sequence). This CDR3 contains 18 residues. V lost 7 bases, J lost 7 bases, and 22 bases stayed unmatched. The CDR3 spells CASKQSSGTPYPGNEQFF. CDR3 nucleotides: TGTGCCAGTAAACAGTCTAGCGGAACACCTTACCCCGGTAATGAGCAGTTCTTC.